A selection of T cell receptor beta chains follows, all from one sample in a study of shared clonotypes between healthy human individuals. The data were produced by immunoSEQ multiplex PCR, yet TCRdb's version contains in-frame clones alone and is incomplete. In the table there are 2.5 million or so clones, around 94% of which are singletons. The sample was naive CD4+ T cells sorted from blood. The receptors stem from a man between 18 and 29 years old in good health. Both conserved end residues are trimmed from each CDR3. D genes are given only for firm matches.

j_gene | d_gene | v_gene | CDR3aa
TRBJ2-6 | TRBD1 | TRBV12-5 | ASGLPSPGTGVSVLT
TRBJ1-3 | NA | TRBV4-3 | ASSREFIGNTIY
TRBJ2-7 | NA | TRBV5-1 | ASSSEGLYEQY
TRBJ1-1 | TRBD1 | TRBV7-9 | ASSLGQGGEAF
TRBJ1-5 | TRBD1 | TRBV28 | ASTPFSGTASNQPQH
TRBJ1-4 | NA | TRBV18 | ASSPWGPLTTNEKLF
TRBJ1-2 | TRBD1 | TRBV4-1 | ASSQAGTGASGYT
TRBJ2-6 | NA | TRBV30 | AWQESSGANVLT
TRBJ1-3 | NA | TRBV11-2 | ASSLGKSGNTIY
TRBJ2-1 | TRBD1 | TRBV9 | ASSSGTGFVYNEQF
TRBJ1-3 | NA | TRBV25-1 | ASSPGLEGSGNTIY
TRBJ2-7 | NA | TRBV11-2 | ASDRGGYNSYEQY
TRBJ1-4 | NA | TRBV18 | ASSPGGLNEKLF
TRBJ1-2 | NA | TRBV7-6 | ASSPKQINYGYT
TRBJ2-3 | NA | TRBV11-2 | ASSSARDRGGTDTQY
TRBJ1-4 | NA | TRBV7-9 | ASSFRYSASGGPEKLF
TRBJ2-3 | NA | TRBV5-4 | ASSLGGTDTQY
TRBJ2-7 | TRBD1 | TRBV5-6 | ASSSRRQGSYEQY
TRBJ2-2 | NA | TRBV5-1 | ASSLGDTGELF
TRBJ1-1 | NA | TRBV7-2 | ASSLDPGVNTEAF
TRBJ1-1 | NA | TRBV18 | ASSPGIGSEAF
TRBJ2-3 | TRBD2 | TRBV6-5 | ASSARPAGTDTQY
TRBJ2-2 | TRBD1 | TRBV7-2 | ASSLDRQGRTGELF
TRBJ2-6 | NA | TRBV28 | ASSLAGAGANVLT
TRBJ2-3 | TRBD2 | TRBV30 | AWSAGLAGAADTQY
TRBJ2-5 | NA | TRBV14 | ASSPTLGSVQETQY
TRBJ1-4 | TRBD1 | TRBV5-4 | ASSRIDRGEEKLF
TRBJ1-1 | NA | TRBV6-5 | ASSRASWNTEAF
TRBJ1-1 | NA | TRBV10-3 | AISRSTGGNTEAF
TRBJ2-7 | TRBD2 | TRBV7-2 | ASSLVSTSGRYEQY
TRBJ2-5 | TRBD2 | TRBV7-2 | ASSLAASGGQETQY
TRBJ1-2 | NA | TRBV10-1 | ASSERLNYGYT
TRBJ2-1 | NA | TRBV29-1 | SAKAVTTHYEQF
TRBJ1-1 | NA | TRBV19 | ASSLTGSTEAF
NA | NA | TRBV5-1 | ASSLAVGSGREQY
TRBJ2-7 | TRBD1 | TRBV6-6 | ATDRGLGGSEQY
TRBJ2-2 | TRBD2 | TRBV18 | ASSLPFGGGNTGELF
TRBJ1-6 | NA | TRBV5-8 | ASSEQGTNNSPLH